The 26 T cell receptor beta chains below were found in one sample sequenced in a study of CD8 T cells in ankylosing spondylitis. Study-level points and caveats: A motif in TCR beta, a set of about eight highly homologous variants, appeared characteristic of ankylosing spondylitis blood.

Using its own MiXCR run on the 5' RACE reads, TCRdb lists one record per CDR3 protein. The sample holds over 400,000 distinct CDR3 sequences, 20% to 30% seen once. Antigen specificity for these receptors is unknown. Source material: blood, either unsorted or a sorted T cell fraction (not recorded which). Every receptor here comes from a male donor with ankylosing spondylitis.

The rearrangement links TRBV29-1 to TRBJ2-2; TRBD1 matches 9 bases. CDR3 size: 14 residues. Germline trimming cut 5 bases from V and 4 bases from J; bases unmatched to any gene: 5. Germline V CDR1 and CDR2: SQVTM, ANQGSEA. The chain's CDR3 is CSVIGTGFTGELFF. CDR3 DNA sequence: TGCAGCGTTATCGGGACAGGGTTCACCGGGGAGCTGTTTTTT.

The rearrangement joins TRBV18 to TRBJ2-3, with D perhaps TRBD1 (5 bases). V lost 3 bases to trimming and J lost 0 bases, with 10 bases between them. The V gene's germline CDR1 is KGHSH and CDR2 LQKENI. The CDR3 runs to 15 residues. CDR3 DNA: TGTGCCAGCTCACCTTTGACAGCTAGCACAGATACGCAGTATTTT. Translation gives CASSPLTASTDTQYF.

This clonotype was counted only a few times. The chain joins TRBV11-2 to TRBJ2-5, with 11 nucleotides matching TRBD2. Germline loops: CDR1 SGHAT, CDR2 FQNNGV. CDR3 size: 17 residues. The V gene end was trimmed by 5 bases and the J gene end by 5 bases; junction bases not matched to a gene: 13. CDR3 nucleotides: TGTGCCAGCAGCCAAGGGACTAGCGGAGGGGGCGGGGAGACCCAGTACTTC. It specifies CASSQGTSGGGGETQYF.

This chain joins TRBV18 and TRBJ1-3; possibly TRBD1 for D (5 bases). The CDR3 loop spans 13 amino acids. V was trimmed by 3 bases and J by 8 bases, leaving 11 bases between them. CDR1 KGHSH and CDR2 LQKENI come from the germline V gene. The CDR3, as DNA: TGTGCCAGCTCACCCGGAAGGGGTTACACCATATATTTT. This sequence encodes CASSPGRGYTIYF.

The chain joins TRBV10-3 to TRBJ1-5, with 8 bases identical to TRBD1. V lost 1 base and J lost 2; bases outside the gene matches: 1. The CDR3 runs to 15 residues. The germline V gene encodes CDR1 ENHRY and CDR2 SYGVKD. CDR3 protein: CAISELGQGNQPQHF. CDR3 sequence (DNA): TGTGCCATCAGTGAGTTGGGACAGGGCAATCAGCCCCAGCATTTT.

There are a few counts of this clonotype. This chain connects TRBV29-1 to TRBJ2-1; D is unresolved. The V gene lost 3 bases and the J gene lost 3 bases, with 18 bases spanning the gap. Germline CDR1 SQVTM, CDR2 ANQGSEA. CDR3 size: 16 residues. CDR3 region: CSVDFRLAPLYNEQFF. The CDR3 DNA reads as TGCAGCGTTGATTTCCGTCTGGCCCCTCTCTACAATGAGCAGTTCTTC.

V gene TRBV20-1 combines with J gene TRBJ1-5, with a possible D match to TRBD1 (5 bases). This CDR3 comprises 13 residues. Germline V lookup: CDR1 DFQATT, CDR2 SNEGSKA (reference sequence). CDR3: CSALVGDDQPQHF. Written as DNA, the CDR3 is TGCAGCGCACTTGTAGGGGATGATCAGCCCCAGCATTTT.

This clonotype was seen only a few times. The CDR3 nucleotides read TGCAGCGTTGAACCCCAAGATACGCAGTATTTT. It codes for CSVEPQDTQYF. This chain uses TRBV29-1 with TRBJ2-3; D call uncertain. Trimming removed 2 bases from V and 5 bases from J, with 5 bases in between. The germline CDR1 and CDR2 sequences are SQVTM and ANQGSEA. The CDR3 consists of 11 residues.

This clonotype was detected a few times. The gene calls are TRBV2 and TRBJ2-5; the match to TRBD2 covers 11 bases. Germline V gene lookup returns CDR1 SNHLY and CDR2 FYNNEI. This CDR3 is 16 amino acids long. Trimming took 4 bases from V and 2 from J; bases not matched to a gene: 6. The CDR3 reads CASSATLAGGQETQYF. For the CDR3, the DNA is TGTGCCAGCAGTGCGACTCTAGCGGGAGGTCAAGAGACCCAGTACTTC. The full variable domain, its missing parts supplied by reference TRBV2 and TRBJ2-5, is EPEVTQTPSHQVTQMGQEVILRCVPISNHLYFYWYRQILGQKVEFLVSFYNNEISEKSEIFDDQFSVERPDGSNFTLKIRSTKLEDSAMYFCASSATLAGGQETQYFGPGTRLLVL.

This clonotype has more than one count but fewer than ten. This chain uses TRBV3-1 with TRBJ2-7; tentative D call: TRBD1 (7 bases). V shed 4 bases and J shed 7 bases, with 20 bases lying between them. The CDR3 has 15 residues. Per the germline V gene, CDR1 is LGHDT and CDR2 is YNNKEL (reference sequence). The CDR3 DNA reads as TGTGCCAGCAGCCCCAGGACAGGTGGAGGGGCTGAGCAGTACTTC. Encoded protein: CASSPRTGGGAEQYF.

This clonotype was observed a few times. CDR3 nucleotides: TGTGCCAGCAGCGGACGGACAGGGAACTATGGCTACACCTTC. Protein sequence: CASSGRTGNYGYTF. The V and J genes are TRBV7-2 and TRBJ1-2, with 8 bases lining up with TRBD1. The germline CDR1 and CDR2 sequences are SGHTA and FQGNSA. This CDR3 comprises 14 residues. Trimming took 5 bases from V and 2 from J; bases not matched to a gene: 4.

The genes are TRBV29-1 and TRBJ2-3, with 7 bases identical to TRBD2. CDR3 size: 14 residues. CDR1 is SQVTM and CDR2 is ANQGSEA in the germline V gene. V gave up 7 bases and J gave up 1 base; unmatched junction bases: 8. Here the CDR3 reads CSAYWAGGTDTQYF. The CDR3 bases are TGCAGCGCCTACTGGGCGGGAGGCACAGATACGCAGTATTTT.

The CDR3 bases are TGTGCCAGCAGGTACAGGGGGGTCGGGACTAGCGGGAGCAATGAGCAGTTCTTC. Its protein is CASRYRGVGTSGSNEQFF. This sequence joins TRBV2 and TRBJ2-1; 14 bases line up with TRBD2. In germline, CDR1 is SNHLY, CDR2 FYNNEI. The CDR3 runs 18 residues. Trimming at V came to 6 bases and at J to 6 bases, leaving 13 bases not matched to a gene.

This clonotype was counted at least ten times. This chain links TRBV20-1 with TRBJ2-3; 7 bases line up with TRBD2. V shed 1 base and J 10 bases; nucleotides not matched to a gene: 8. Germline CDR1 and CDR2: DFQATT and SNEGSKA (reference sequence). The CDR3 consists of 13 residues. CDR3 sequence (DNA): TGCAGTGCTAGAGTCGGGACTACCTTCGCGCAGTATTTT. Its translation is CSARVGTTFAQYF.

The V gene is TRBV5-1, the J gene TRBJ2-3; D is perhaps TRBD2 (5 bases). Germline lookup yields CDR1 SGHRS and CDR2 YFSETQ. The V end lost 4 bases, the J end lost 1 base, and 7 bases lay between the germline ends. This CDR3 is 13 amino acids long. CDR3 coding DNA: TGCGCCAGCAGCGACGGGGGCACAGATACGCAGTATTTT. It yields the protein CASSDGGTDTQYF.

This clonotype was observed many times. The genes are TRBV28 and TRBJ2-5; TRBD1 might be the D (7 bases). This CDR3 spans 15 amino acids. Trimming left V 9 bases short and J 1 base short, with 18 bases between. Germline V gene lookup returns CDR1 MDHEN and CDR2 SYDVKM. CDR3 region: CASGDRGTVQETQYF. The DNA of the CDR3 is TGTGCCAGTGGAGACCGCGGGACAGTCCAAGAGACCCAGTACTTC.

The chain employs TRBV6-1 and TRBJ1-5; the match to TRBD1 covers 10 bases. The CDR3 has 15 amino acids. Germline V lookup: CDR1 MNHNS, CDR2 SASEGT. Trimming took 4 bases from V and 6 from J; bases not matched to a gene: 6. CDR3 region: CASSGETGGGQPQHF. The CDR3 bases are TGTGCCAGCAGTGGGGAGACAGGGGGCGGTCAGCCCCAGCATTTT.

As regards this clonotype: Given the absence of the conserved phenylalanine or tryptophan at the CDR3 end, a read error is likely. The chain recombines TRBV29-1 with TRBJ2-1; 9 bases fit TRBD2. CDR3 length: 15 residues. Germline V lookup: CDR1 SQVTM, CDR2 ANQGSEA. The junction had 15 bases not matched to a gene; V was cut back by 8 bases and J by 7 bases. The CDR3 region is CSTWTGPAGGNEQFL. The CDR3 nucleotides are TGCAGCACATGGACGGGCCCAGCGGGGGGTAATGAGCAGTTCCTC.

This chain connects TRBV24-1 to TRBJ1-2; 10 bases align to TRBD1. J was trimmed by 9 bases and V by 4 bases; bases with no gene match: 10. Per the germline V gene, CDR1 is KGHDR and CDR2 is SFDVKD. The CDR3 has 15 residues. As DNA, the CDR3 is TGTGCCACCAGTGACGGCGCAGGGACAGGGGATCGCTACACCTTC. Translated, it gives CATSDGAGTGDRYTF.

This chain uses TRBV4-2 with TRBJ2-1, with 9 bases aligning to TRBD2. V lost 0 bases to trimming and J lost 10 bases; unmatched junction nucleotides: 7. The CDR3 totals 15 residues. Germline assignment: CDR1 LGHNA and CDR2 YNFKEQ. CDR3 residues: CASSQEVAGAGEQFF. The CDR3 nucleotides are TGTGCCAGCAGCCAAGAAGTAGCGGGAGCGGGAGAGCAGTTCTTC.

The CDR3: CATSDGRWEQYF. Written as DNA, the CDR3 is TGTGCCACCAGTGATGGCCGGTGGGAGCAGTACTTC. The genes are TRBV24-1 and TRBJ2-7, with D uncertain. CDR1 and CDR2 from the germline V gene are KGHDR and SFDVKD. The CDR3 is 12 residues long. Between the trimmed V and J ends, which lost 3 bases and 7 bases, there was a span of 9 bases.

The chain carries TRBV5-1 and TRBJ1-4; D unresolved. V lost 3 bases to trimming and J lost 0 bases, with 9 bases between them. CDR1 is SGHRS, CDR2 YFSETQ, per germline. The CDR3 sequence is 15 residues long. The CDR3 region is CASSSPGTTNEKLFF. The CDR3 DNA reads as TGCGCCAGCAGCTCGCCTGGAACAACTAATGAAAAACTGTTTTTT. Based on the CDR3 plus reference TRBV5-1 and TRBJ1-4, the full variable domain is KAGVTQTPRYLIKTRGQQVTLSCSPISGHRSVSWYQQTPGQGLQFLFEYFSETQRNKGNFPGRFSGRQFSNSRSEMNVSTLELGDSALYLCASSSPGTTNEKLFFGSGTQLSVL.

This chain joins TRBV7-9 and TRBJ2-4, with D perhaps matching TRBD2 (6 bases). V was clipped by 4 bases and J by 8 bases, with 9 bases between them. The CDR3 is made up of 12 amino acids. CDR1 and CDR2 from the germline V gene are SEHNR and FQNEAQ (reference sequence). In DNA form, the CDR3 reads TGTGCCAGCAGCTCGCCGGGGGACATTCAGTACTTC. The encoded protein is CASSSPGDIQYF.

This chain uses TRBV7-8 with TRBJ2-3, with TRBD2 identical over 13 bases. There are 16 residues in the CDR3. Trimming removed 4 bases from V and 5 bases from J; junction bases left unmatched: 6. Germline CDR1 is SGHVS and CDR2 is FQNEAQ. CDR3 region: CASSSGTSGIVDTQYF. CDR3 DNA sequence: TGTGCCAGCAGCTCGGGGACTAGCGGGATTGTAGATACGCAGTATTTT.

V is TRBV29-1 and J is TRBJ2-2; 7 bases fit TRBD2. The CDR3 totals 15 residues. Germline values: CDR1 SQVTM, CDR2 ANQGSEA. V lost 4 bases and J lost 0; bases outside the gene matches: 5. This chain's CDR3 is CSVVLAETNTGELFF. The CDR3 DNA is TGCAGCGTTGTGCTAGCGGAGACGAACACCGGGGAGCTGTTTTTT.

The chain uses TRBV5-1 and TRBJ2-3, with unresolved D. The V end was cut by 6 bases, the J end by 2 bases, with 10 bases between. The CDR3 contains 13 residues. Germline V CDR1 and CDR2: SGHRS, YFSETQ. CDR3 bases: TGCGCCAGCAAACGGACCCCCACAGATACGCAGTATTTT. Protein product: CASKRTPTDTQYF.